The 19 T cell receptor beta chains below come from one sample, sequenced in a study of OX40 agonist ivuxolimab in advanced cancers. Assay: immunoSEQ multiplex PCR; the TCRdb copy retains only in-frame clones and omits some. The sample carries tens of thousands of clones, about 89% recorded once. This sample comprised CD4+ or CD8+ T cells sorted from blood, obtained in a trial of the OX40 agonist ivuxolimab. These receptors were collected from an adult with an advanced solid tumor such as melanoma, head and neck, liver or kidney cancer.

V usage is TRBV2 and J usage is TRBJ1-2, with no clear D. The CDR3 is 12 amino acids. Trimming took 4 bases from V and 4 from J, leaving 7 bases between them. From germline, CDR1 is SNHLY and CDR2 FYNNEI. The CDR3 coding sequence is TGTGCCAGCAGTGTAACAGCCTATGGCTACACCTTC. This codes for CASSVTAYGYTF.

This chain connects TRBV5-5 to TRBJ2-5; D might be TRBD1 (6 bases). V gave up 0 bases and J gave up 5 bases, with 8 bases separating them. The CDR3 loop spans 13 amino acids. CDR1 is SGHKS and CDR2 is YYEKEE in the germline V gene (reference sequence). Here the CDR3 DNA reads TGTGCCAGCAGCTTGGACAGGGCGGAGACCCAGTACTTC. Protein product: CASSLDRAETQYF. The variable domain in full, with the rest retrieved from reference TRBV5-5 and TRBJ2-5, is DAGVTQSPTHLIKTRGQQVTLRCSPISGHKSVSWYQQVLGQGPQFIFQYYEKEERGRGNFPDRFSARQFPNYSSELNVNALLLGDSALYLCASSLDRAETQYFGPGTRLLVL.

Note on this clone: This sample also contains other DNA sequences that code for the same CDR3. The V and J genes are TRBV29-1 and TRBJ2-2; 7 bases map to TRBD2. The junction had 7 bases not matched to a gene; V was cut back by 7 bases and J by 5 bases. From germline, CDR1 is SQVTM and CDR2 ANQGSEA. The CDR3 extends over 13 amino acids. In DNA form, the CDR3 reads TGCAGCGCAGACCGCGGGGGTACCGGGGAGCTGTTTTTT. Translation gives CSADRGGTGELFF.

In its sample, this clone was seen once. The chain links TRBV27 to TRBJ1-2, with TRBD1 identical over 8 bases. The junction had 14 bases not matched to a gene; V was cut back by 5 bases and J by 3 bases. CDR1 and CDR2 from the germline V gene are MNHEY and SMNVEV (reference sequence). This CDR3 is 17 amino acids long. CDR3: CASSPHPRQGNYYGYTF. The CDR3 DNA follows: TGTGCCAGCAGTCCTCACCCTCGACAGGGGAATTACTATGGCTACACCTTC.

The V call is TRBV19, the J call TRBJ2-5; 11 bases agree with TRBD2. This CDR3 is built from 17 residues. In germline, CDR1 is LNHDA, CDR2 SQIVND (reference sequence). The V segment lost 2 bases and the J segment 4 bases; nucleotides outside the gene matches: 9. The CDR3: CASSISLAGGPLETQYF. The CDR3 DNA is TGTGCCAGTAGTATATCGCTAGCGGGAGGCCCCTTAGAGACCCAGTACTTC.

This clone appeared once. The rearrangement uses TRBV5-1 and TRBJ1-3, with D perhaps TRBD1 (5 bases). V shed 0 bases and J shed 4 bases, with 11 bases lying between them. Per the germline V gene, CDR1 is SGHRS and CDR2 is YFSETQ. The CDR3 spans 15 residues. The CDR3, as DNA: TGCGCCAGCAGCTTGGTAAGGGACCCAGGAAACACCATATATTTT. Its protein product is CASSLVRDPGNTIYF.

The chain uses TRBV29-1 and TRBJ2-7, with D tentatively TRBD1 or TRBD2 (5 bases each). CDR1 is SQVTM and CDR2 is ANQGSEA in the germline V gene. The CDR3 totals 12 residues. Between the trimmed V and J ends, which lost 4 bases and 4 bases, there was a span of 11 bases. The CDR3 DNA sequence: TGCAGCGTTGGGGGGACCCGATACGAGCAGTACTTC. Amino acids: CSVGGTRYEQYF.

The chain uses TRBV6-1 and TRBJ2-1; TRBD1 matches at 8 bases. The CDR3 spans 12 residues. The V gene's germline CDR1 is MNHNS and CDR2 SASEGT. Unmatched junction bases numbered 6, after V lost 7 bases and J lost 10 bases. The CDR3 is CASILGQDEQFF. CDR3 nucleotides: TGTGCCAGCATACTGGGACAGGACGAGCAGTTCTTC.

The V gene is TRBV2, the J gene TRBJ1-6, with TRBD1 matching 7 bases. In germline, CDR1 is SNHLY, CDR2 FYNNEI. V gave up 4 bases and J gave up 6 bases; unmatched junction bases: 6. This CDR3 comprises 15 residues. The CDR3, as DNA: TGTGCCAGCAGTGTCACAGACAGGGTTAATTCACCCCTCCACTTT. Its translation is CASSVTDRVNSPLHF.

This clone was observed a single time. The CDR3 region is CASSSPNTGPQHF. For the CDR3, the DNA is TGTGCCAGCAGCTCACCCAACACCGGGCCCCAGCATTTT. V gene TRBV11-2 combines with J gene TRBJ1-5; D uncertain. V dropped 4 bases and J dropped 9 bases, with 13 bases sitting between them. Germline V lookup: CDR1 SGHAT, CDR2 FQNNGV. This CDR3 has 13 residues.

This chain links TRBV9 with TRBJ2-1; D gene ambiguous. The V end lost 3 bases, the J end lost 10 bases, and 14 bases lay between the germline ends. Germline V gene sequence: CDR1 SGDLS, CDR2 YYNGEE. This CDR3 has 13 amino acids. CDR3 coding DNA: TGTGCCAGCAGCGGAGGCCCGTTCAGCGAGCAGTTCTTC. This encodes CASSGGPFSEQFF.

This clone has a single count. The chain uses TRBV6-5 and TRBJ1-2, with 8 bases identical to TRBD1. Unmatched junction bases numbered 6, after V lost 5 bases and J lost 7 bases. Germline V gene sequence: CDR1 MNHEY, CDR2 SVGAGI. The CDR3 contains 13 residues. In DNA form, the CDR3 reads TGTGCCAGCAGTCTATCAGGGGGCTTTGGCTACACCTTC. Translating gives CASSLSGGFGYTF.

The chain is built from TRBV7-9 and TRBJ1-1; D not certain. This CDR3 comprises 14 residues. Deletions cut 1 base from V and 8 bases from J, with 14 bases between. CDR1 is SEHNR and CDR2 is FQNEAQ in the germline V gene (reference sequence). The CDR3 DNA reads TGTGCCAGCAGCTTAGGAGAGGGCCGACAAGAAGCTTTCTTT. It is translated as CASSLGEGRQEAFF. Based on the CDR3 plus reference TRBV7-9 and TRBJ1-1, the full variable domain is DTGVSQNPRHKITKRGQNVTFRCDPISEHNRLYWYRQTLGQGPEFLTYFQNEAQLEKSRLLSDRFSAERPKGSFSTLEIQRTEQGDSAMYLCASSLGEGRQEAFFGQGTRLTVV.

The J gene is TRBJ1-1, the V gene TRBV7-2; D might be TRBD1 (5 bases). The CDR3 consists of 12 residues. Germline assignment: CDR1 SGHTA and CDR2 FQGNSA. The V and J ends lost 5 bases and 10 bases respectively, with 14 bases between them. CDR3 sequence (DNA): TGTGCCAGCAGCCAAGCAGGGTCGAGAGCTTTCTTT. It codes for CASSQAGSRAFF.

This chain connects TRBV27 to TRBJ1-1; the D is unclear. In germline, CDR1 is MNHEY, CDR2 SMNVEV (reference sequence). This CDR3 has 13 residues. The V end was cut by 8 bases, the J end by 1 base, with 11 bases between. The CDR3 DNA follows: TGTGCCAGCCGAAGGAGGGAGAACACTGAAGCTTTCTTT. The encoded protein is CASRRRENTEAFF.

V gene TRBV10-2 combines with J gene TRBJ2-5; possibly TRBD2 for D (6 bases). The CDR3 runs 16 residues. Germline V gene sequence: CDR1 WSHSY, CDR2 SAAADI. V was trimmed by 4 bases and J by 1 base, leaving 16 bases between them. The CDR3 region has the DNA TGCGCCAGCAGTGTGGGCGGGGTGGGGCTCCAAGAGACCCAGTACTTC. Encoded protein: CASSVGGVGLQETQYF.

This chain uses TRBV5-4 with TRBJ1-3, with unresolved D. This CDR3 has 14 amino acids. The V gene lost 0 bases and the J gene lost 0 bases, with 4 bases spanning the gap. Germline CDR1 reads SGHNT; CDR2 reads YYREEE (reference sequence). The CDR3 coding sequence is TGTGCCAGCAGCTTGGGGATCTCTGGAAACACCATATATTTT. Translating gives CASSLGISGNTIYF.

The rearrangement uses TRBV5-1 and TRBJ2-2, with D possibly being TRBD1 (6 bases). There are 15 residues in the CDR3. Germline loops: CDR1 SGHRS, CDR2 YFSETQ. V lost 5 bases to trimming and J lost 6 bases, with 17 bases between them. The CDR3 is CASSPWAGVAGELFF. The DNA for the CDR3 is TGCGCCAGCAGTCCTTGGGCAGGGGTAGCCGGGGAGCTGTTTTTT.

The V gene is TRBV6-5, the J gene TRBJ1-3; D call uncertain. V was cut by 7 bases and J by 2 bases, with 12 bases left in between. From germline, CDR1 is MNHEY and CDR2 SVGAGI. CDR3 length: 14 amino acids. CDR3 bases: TGTGCCAGCACACCCGACGCGACTGGAAACACCATATATTTT. Translation gives CASTPDATGNTIYF.